The clone carrying this T cell receptor (beta chain) has ten or more counts. Its antigen remains unknown. Isolation of CD4+ naive, central memory, regulatory and stem cell-like memory cells was achieved by sorting via CD45RO/CCR7/CD25/CD127/CD95/CD27. Expressed TCRB transcripts were sequenced because the isolated RNA had all been reverse transcribed beforehand. Generated by immunoSEQ multiplex PCR, the TCRdb table keeps only in-frame clones and is missing some. The sample shows some 200,000 clones, 9.5% to 13% of them seen only once. Germline assignment: CDR1 MNHEY and CDR2 SMNVEV (reference sequence). CDR3 length: 13 amino acids. The J segment lost 5 bases and the V segment lost 5 bases, leaving 4 bases of the junction unmatched. These data originate in a study of beta chain features in type 1 diabetes. Study-level points and caveats: Using cDNA template may skew counts toward highly expressing activated cells.

The sequence was collected from a man between 18 and 35 years old in good health. J is TRBJ2-5 and V is TRBV27, with 8 bases matching TRBD1. Sequencing was done on a sample of central memory CD4+ T cells from blood. The CDR3 spells CASSRDRGETQYF. Written as DNA, the CDR3 is TGTGCCAGCAGTCGTGACAGGGGTGAGACCCAGTACTTC.